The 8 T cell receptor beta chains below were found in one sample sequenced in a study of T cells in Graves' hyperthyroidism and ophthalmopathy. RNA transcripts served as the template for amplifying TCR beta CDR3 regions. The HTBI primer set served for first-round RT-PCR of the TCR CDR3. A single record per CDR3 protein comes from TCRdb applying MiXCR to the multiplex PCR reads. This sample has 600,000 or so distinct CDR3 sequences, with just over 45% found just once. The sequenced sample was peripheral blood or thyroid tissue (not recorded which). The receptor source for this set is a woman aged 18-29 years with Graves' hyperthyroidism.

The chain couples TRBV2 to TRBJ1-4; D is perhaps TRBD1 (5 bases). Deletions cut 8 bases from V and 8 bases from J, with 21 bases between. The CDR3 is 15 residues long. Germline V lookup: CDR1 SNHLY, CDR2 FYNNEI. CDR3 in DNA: TGTGCCAGCGGTTGGGGTCCCGGGGCGGAAGAAAAACTGTTTTTT. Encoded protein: CASGWGPGAEEKLFF.

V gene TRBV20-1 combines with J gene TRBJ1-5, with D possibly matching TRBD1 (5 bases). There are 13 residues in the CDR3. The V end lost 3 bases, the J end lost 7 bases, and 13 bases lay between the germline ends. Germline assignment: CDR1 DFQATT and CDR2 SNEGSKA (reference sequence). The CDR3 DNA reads TGCAGTGCTAGGGGGACGACCGGACAGCCCCAGCATTTT. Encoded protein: CSARGTTGQPQHF.

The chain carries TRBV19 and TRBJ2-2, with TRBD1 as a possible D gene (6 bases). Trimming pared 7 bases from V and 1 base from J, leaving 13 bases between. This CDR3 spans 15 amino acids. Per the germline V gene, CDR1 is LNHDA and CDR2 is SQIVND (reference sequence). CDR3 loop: CASKGRGQNTGELFF. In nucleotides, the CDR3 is TGTGCCAGTAAGGGACGGGGACAGAACACCGGGGAGCTGTTTTTT. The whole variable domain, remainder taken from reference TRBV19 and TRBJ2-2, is DGGITQSPKYLFRKEGQNVTLSCEQNLNHDAMYWYRQDPGQGLRLIYYSQIVNDFQKGDIAEGYSVSREKKESFPLTVTSAQKNPTAFYLCASKGRGQNTGELFFGEGSRLTVL.

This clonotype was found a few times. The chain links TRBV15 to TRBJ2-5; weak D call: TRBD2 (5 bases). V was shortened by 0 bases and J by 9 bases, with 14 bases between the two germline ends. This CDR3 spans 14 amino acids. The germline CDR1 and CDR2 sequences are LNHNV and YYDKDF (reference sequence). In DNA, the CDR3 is TGTGCCACCAGCAGAGAGACACGAGGGCAGCCCCAGTACTTC. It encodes CATSRETRGQPQYF.

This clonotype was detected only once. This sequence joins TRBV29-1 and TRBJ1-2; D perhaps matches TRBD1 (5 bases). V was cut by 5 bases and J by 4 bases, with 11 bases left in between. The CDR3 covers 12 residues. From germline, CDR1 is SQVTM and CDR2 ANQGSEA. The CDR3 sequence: CSVSDSTYGYTF. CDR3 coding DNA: TGCAGCGTTAGTGACAGCACCTATGGCTACACCTTC.

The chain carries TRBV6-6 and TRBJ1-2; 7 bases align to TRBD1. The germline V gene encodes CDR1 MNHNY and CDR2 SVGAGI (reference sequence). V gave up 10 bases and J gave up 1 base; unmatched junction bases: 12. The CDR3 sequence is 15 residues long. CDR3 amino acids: CAILERGHLNYGYTF. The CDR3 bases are TGTGCCATCCTTGAAAGGGGGCATCTTAACTATGGCTACACCTTC.

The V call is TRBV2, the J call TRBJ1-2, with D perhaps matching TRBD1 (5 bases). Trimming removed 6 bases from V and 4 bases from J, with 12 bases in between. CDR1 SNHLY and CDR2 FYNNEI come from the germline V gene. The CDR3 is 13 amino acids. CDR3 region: CASRFTGVYGYTF. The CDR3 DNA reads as TGTGCCAGCAGATTCACAGGAGTCTATGGCTACACCTTC. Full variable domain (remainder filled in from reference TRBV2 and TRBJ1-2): EPEVTQTPSHQVTQMGQEVILRCVPISNHLYFYWYRQILGQKVEFLVSFYNNEISEKSEIFDDQFSVERPDGSNFTLKIRSTKLEDSAMYFCASRFTGVYGYTFGSGTRLTVV.

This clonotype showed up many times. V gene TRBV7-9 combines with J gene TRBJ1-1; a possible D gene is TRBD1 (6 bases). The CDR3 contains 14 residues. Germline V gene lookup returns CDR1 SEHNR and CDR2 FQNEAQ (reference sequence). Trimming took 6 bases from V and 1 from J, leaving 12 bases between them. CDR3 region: CASSFIQGNTEAFF. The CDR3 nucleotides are TGTGCCAGCAGTTTTATACAGGGGAACACTGAAGCTTTCTTT.